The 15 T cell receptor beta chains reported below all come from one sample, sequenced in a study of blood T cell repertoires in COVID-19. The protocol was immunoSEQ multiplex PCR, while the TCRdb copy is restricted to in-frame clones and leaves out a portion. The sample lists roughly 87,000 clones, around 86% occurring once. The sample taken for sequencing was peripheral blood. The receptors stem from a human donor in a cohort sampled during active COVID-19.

The CDR3 bases are TGTGCCAGCGGAAGGGACAGAGCTAACTATGGCTACACCTTC. Its protein product is CASGRDRANYGYTF. This chain connects TRBV2 to TRBJ1-2; 7 bases are shared with TRBD1. The CDR3 extends over 14 amino acids. The junction had 6 bases not matched to a gene; V was cut back by 8 bases and J by 0 bases. CDR1 is SNHLY, CDR2 FYNNEI, per germline.

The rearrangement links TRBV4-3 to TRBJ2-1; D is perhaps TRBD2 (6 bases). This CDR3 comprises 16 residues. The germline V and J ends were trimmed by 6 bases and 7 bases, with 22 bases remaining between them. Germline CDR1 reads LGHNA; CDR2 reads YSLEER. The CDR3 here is CASSRGGGTRGNEQFF. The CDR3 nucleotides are TGCGCCAGCAGTAGGGGCGGTGGAACCCGGGGGAATGAGCAGTTCTTC.

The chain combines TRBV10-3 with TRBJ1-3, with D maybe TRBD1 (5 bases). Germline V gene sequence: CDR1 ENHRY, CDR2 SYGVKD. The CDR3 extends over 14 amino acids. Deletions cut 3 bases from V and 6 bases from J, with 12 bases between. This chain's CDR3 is CAISEGEQENTIYF. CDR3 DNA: TGTGCCATCAGTGAAGGCGAACAGGAAAACACCATATATTTT.

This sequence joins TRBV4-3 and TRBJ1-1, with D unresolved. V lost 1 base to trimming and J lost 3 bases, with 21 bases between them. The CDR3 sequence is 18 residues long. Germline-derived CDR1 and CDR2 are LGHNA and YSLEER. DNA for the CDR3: TGCGCCAGCAGCCAAGTTGGGCAGCTCCCTATATATGACACTGAAGCTTTCTTT. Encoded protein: CASSQVGQLPIYDTEAFF.

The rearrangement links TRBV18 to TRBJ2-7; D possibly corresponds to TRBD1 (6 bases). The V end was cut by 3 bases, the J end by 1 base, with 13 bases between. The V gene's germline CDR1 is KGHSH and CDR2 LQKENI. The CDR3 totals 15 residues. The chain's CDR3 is CASSPEGQRSYEQYF. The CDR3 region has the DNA TGTGCCAGCTCACCGGAAGGACAGCGTTCCTACGAGCAGTACTTC.

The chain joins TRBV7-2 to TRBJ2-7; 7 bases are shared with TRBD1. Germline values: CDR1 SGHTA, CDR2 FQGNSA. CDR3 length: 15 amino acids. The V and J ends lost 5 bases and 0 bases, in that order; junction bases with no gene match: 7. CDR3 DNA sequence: TGTGCCAGCAGCCCCCACCGGGACAGCTCCTACGAGCAGTACTTC. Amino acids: CASSPHRDSSYEQYF.

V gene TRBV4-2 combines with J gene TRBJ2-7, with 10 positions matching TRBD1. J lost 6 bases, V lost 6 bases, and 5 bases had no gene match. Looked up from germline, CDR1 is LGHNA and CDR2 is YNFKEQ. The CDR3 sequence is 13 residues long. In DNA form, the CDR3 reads TGTGCCAGCAGGAGGGACAGGGGATCCGAGCAGTACTTC. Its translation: CASRRDRGSEQYF.

Written as DNA, the CDR3 is TGTGCCAGCAGTAAAACAGGGTCCCCGGAGCAGTTCTTC. Its protein product is CASSKTGSPEQFF. The gene calls are TRBV6-5 and TRBJ2-1; possibly TRBD1 for D (6 bases). V lost 5 bases and J 10 bases, leaving 15 bases between the germline ends. Germline CDR1 is MNHEY and CDR2 is SVGAGI. This CDR3 spans 13 amino acids.

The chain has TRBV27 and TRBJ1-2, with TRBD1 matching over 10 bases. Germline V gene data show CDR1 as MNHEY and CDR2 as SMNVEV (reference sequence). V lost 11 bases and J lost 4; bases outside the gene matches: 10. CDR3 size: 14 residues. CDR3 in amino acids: CAGEGTGDIYGYTF. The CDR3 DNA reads TGTGCCGGTGAGGGGACAGGGGATATCTATGGCTACACCTTC.

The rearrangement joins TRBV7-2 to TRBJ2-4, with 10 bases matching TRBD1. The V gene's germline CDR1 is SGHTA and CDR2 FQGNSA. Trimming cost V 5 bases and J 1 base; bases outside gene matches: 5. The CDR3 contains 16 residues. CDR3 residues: CASSRTGGLAKNIQYF. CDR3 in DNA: TGTGCCAGCAGCCGGACAGGGGGTCTGGCCAAAAACATTCAGTACTTC.

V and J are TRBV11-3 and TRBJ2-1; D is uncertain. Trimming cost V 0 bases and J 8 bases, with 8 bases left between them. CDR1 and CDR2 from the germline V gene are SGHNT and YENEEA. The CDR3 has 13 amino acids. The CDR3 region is CASSLDEKDEQFF. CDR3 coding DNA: TGTGCCAGCAGCTTAGATGAGAAAGATGAGCAGTTCTTC. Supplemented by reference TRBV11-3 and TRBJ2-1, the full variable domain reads EAGVVQSPRYKIIEKKQPVAFWCNPISGHNTLYWYLQNLGQGPELLIRYENEEAVDDSQLPKDRFSAERLKGVDSTLKIQPAELGDSAVYLCASSLDEKDEQFFGPGTRLTVL.

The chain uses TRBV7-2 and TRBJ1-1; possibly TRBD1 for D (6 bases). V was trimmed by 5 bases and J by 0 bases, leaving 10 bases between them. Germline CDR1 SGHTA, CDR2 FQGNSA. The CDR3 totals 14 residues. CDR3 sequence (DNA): TGTGCCAGCAGCGGACAGAGCCTGAACACTGAAGCTTTCTTT. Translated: CASSGQSLNTEAFF.

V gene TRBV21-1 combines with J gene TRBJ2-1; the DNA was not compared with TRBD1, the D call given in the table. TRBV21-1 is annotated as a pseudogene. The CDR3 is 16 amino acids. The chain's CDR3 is CASSKRLYRGRNEQFF. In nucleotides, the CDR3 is TGTGCCAGCAGCAAACGCCTGTACAGGGGGCGAAATGAGCAGTTCTTC.

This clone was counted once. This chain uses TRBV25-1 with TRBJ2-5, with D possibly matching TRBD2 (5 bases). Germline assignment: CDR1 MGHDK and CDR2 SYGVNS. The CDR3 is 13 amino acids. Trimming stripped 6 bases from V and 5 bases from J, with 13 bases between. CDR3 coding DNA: TGTGCCAGCAGCTCCCGGGGTCGGGAGACCCAGTACTTC. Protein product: CASSSRGRETQYF.

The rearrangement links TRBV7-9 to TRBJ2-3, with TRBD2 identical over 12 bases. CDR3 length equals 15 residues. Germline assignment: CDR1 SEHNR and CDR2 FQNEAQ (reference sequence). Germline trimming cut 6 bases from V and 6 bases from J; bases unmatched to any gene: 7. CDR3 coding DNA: TGTGCCAGCAGTCAGACTAGCGGGAGTATGGATACGCAGTATTTT. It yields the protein CASSQTSGSMDTQYF.